These T cell receptor beta chains were read from a single sample in a study of T cell responses to AZD1222 COVID-19 vaccine. Sequencing was performed with immunoSEQ multiplex PCR; in TCRdb, only in-frame clones are kept and a portion is missing. This table has 150,000 or so clones, about nine tenths appearing once. The sample consisted of peripheral blood, taken 28 days after the second AZD1222 dose. The receptors were gathered from an adult who received the AZD1222 COVID-19 vaccine. Both conserved end residues are part of each CDR3. Each record gives: D gene, clone size, J gene, V gene, CDR3 protein, CDR3 DNA. A D gene is named only where the DNA matches it firmly. Clone size is stated in some rows and not others, as once, few, many or a class when expanded.

D gene: .
clone size: .
J gene: TRBJ2-3
V gene: TRBV30
CDR3 protein: CAWISGIGTDTQYF
CDR3 DNA: TGTGCCTGGATCTCGGGGATCGGGACAGATACGCAGTATTTT

D gene: .
clone size: .
J gene: TRBJ1-1
V gene: TRBV7-9
CDR3 protein: CASSMNLQGDGAFF
CDR3 DNA: TGTGCCAGCAGCATGAATCTACAGGGAGATGGGGCTTTCTTT

D gene: .
clone size: .
J gene: TRBJ1-5
V gene: TRBV27
CDR3 protein: CASSLSWSSNQPQHF
CDR3 DNA: TGTGCCAGCAGTTTATCGTGGAGTAGCAATCAGCCCCAGCATTTT

D gene: .
clone size: .
J gene: TRBJ2-2
V gene: TRBV6-5
CDR3 protein: CASSYGVANTGELFF
CDR3 DNA: TGTGCCAGCAGTTATGGGGTAGCGAACACCGGGGAGCTGTTTTTT

D gene: TRBD2
clone size: .
J gene: TRBJ2-5
V gene: TRBV5-1
CDR3 protein: CASSHGTSGVGETQYF
CDR3 DNA: TGCGCCAGCAGCCATGGGACTAGCGGAGTGGGGGAGACCCAGTACTTC

D gene: .
clone size: .
J gene: TRBJ1-2
V gene: TRBV5-4
CDR3 protein: CASSFRVLGNYGYTF
CDR3 DNA: TGTGCCAGCAGCTTTAGGGTCCTCGGGAACTATGGCTACACCTTC

D gene: .
clone size: .
J gene: TRBJ1-1
V gene: TRBV2
CDR3 protein: CASSPPPLAFF
CDR3 DNA: TGTGCCAGCAGTCCACCCCCATTAGCTTTCTTT

D gene: .
clone size: .
J gene: TRBJ1-2
V gene: TRBV28
CDR3 protein: CASSLGANYGYTF
CDR3 DNA: TGTGCCAGCAGTTTAGGAGCTAACTATGGCTACACCTTC

D gene: .
clone size: .
J gene: TRBJ1-2
V gene: TRBV28
CDR3 protein: CASSPSLGTLGGYTF
CDR3 DNA: TGTGCCAGCAGTCCATCCCTCGGGACATTAGGTGGCTACACCTTC

D gene: .
clone size: .
J gene: TRBJ2-3
V gene: TRBV6-2/TRBV6-3
CDR3 protein: CASSYQGTSTDTQYF
CDR3 DNA: TGTGCCAGCAGTTATCAAGGGACTAGCACAGATACGCAGTATTTT

D gene: TRBD2
clone size: .
J gene: TRBJ2-7
V gene: TRBV24-1
CDR3 protein: CATGASGSYEQYF
CDR3 DNA: TGTGCCACCGGGGCTAGCGGGAGTTACGAGCAGTACTTC

D gene: .
clone size: .
J gene: TRBJ2-1
V gene: TRBV6-6
CDR3 protein: CASSGGGTGSYNEQFF
CDR3 DNA: TGTGCCAGCAGTGGGGGAGGAACAGGTTCCTACAATGAGCAGTTCTTC

D gene: TRBD1
clone size: .
J gene: TRBJ1-6
V gene: TRBV5-1
CDR3 protein: CASSLEGTGGFPLHF
CDR3 DNA: TGCGCCAGCAGCTTGGAAGGGACAGGGGGCTTCCCCCTCCACTTT

D gene: TRBD2
clone size: .
J gene: TRBJ2-1
V gene: TRBV7-2
CDR3 protein: CASSLSSGRVNNEQFF
CDR3 DNA: TGTGCCAGCAGCTTATCTAGCGGGAGGGTAAACAATGAGCAGTTCTTC

D gene: .
clone size: .
J gene: TRBJ2-3
V gene: TRBV11-2
CDR3 protein: CASSMTGTSDTQYF
CDR3 DNA: TGTGCCAGCAGCATGACCGGGACTTCGGATACGCAGTATTTT

D gene: .
clone size: .
J gene: TRBJ1-2
V gene: TRBV11-1
CDR3 protein: CASSLQAERNGYTF
CDR3 DNA: TGTGCCAGCAGCTTACAAGCAGAAAGGAATGGCTACACCTTC

D gene: TRBD1
clone size: .
J gene: TRBJ1-2
V gene: TRBV10-3
CDR3 protein: CAISERGQGASGYTF
CDR3 DNA: TGTGCCATCAGTGAGAGGGGACAGGGGGCGAGTGGCTACACCTTC

D gene: TRBD2
clone size: .
J gene: TRBJ2-7
V gene: TRBV18
CDR3 protein: CASSPGLAGTTYEQYF
CDR3 DNA: TGTGCCAGCTCACCAGGCCTAGCGGGAACCACTTACGAGCAGTACTTC

D gene: TRBD2
clone size: few
J gene: TRBJ2-3
V gene: TRBV7-9
CDR3 protein: CASGLAGFSTDTQYF
CDR3 DNA: TGTGCTTCCGGACTAGCGGGTTTTAGCACAGATACGCAGTATTTT

D gene: .
clone size: .
J gene: TRBJ2-7
V gene: TRBV7-9
CDR3 protein: CASSFHQRNPYEQYF
CDR3 DNA: TGTGCCAGCAGCTTTCACCAGCGTAATCCCTACGAGCAGTACTTC

D gene: .
clone size: .
J gene: TRBJ2-3
V gene: TRBV6-5
CDR3 protein: CASILSTDTQYF
CDR3 DNA: TGTGCCAGCATCCTCAGCACAGATACGCAGTATTTT

D gene: .
clone size: once
J gene: TRBJ2-1
V gene: TRBV14
CDR3 protein: CASSQLGVGGLNEQFF
CDR3 DNA: TGTGCCAGCAGCCAACTTGGGGTAGGTGGCTTGAATGAGCAGTTCTTC

D gene: .
clone size: .
J gene: TRBJ1-2
V gene: TRBV5-6
CDR3 protein: CASNTHPQGGYGYTF
CDR3 DNA: TGTGCCAGCAACACCCACCCACAGGGCGGATATGGCTACACCTTC

D gene: .
clone size: .
J gene: TRBJ2-3
V gene: TRBV12-3/TRBV12-4
CDR3 protein: CASSLQDTQYF
CDR3 DNA: TGTGCCAGCAGTTTACAGGATACGCAGTATTTT

D gene: .
clone size: .
J gene: TRBJ1-5
V gene: TRBV19
CDR3 protein: CASSLQGWDQPQHF
CDR3 DNA: TGTGCCAGTAGCCTACAAGGGTGGGATCAGCCCCAGCATTTT

D gene: .
clone size: once
J gene: TRBJ1-5
V gene: TRBV30
CDR3 protein: CAWSRISNQPQHF
CDR3 DNA: TGTGCCTGGAGCAGAATTAGCAATCAGCCCCAGCATTTT

D gene: .
clone size: .
J gene: TRBJ1-2
V gene: TRBV19
CDR3 protein: CASRPGGVDYVYTF
CDR3 DNA: TGTGCCAGTAGGCCTGGGGGCGTCGATTATGTCTACACCTTC

D gene: .
clone size: .
J gene: TRBJ1-2
V gene: TRBV6-5
CDR3 protein: CASSYSDSWPGGYTF
CDR3 DNA: TGTGCCAGCAGTTACTCTGACAGTTGGCCGGGTGGCTACACCTTC

D gene: TRBD1
clone size: .
J gene: TRBJ1-2
V gene: TRBV2
CDR3 protein: CASNSHRGNYGYTF
CDR3 DNA: TGTGCCAGCAACTCCCACAGGGGTAACTATGGCTACACCTTC

D gene: .
clone size: .
J gene: TRBJ2-1
V gene: TRBV6-1
CDR3 protein: CASSEVERNEQFF
CDR3 DNA: TGTGCCAGCAGTGAAGTTGAGCGGAATGAGCAGTTCTTC

D gene: .
clone size: .
J gene: TRBJ1-2
V gene: TRBV29-1
CDR3 protein: CSVWAGRDGYTF
CDR3 DNA: TGCAGCGTTTGGGCGGGGCGGGATGGCTACACCTTC

D gene: .
clone size: .
J gene: TRBJ1-1
V gene: TRBV6-5
CDR3 protein: CASSYAGDSEAFF
CDR3 DNA: TGTGCCAGCAGTTACGCAGGAGACAGCGAAGCTTTCTTT

D gene: .
clone size: .
J gene: TRBJ2-7
V gene: TRBV24-1
CDR3 protein: CATSDPGTPTYEQYF
CDR3 DNA: TGTGCCACCAGTGACCCCGGGACACCTACCTACGAGCAGTACTTC

D gene: TRBD2
clone size: .
J gene: TRBJ2-1
V gene: TRBV18
CDR3 protein: CASSQGLEIEQFF
CDR3 DNA: TGTGCCAGCTCACAGGGACTAGAGATTGAGCAGTTCTTC

D gene: TRBD1
clone size: .
J gene: TRBJ1-1
V gene: TRBV30
CDR3 protein: CAWSRGSVEAFF
CDR3 DNA: TGTGCCTGGAGCAGGGGGTCCGTTGAAGCTTTCTTT

D gene: .
clone size: .
J gene: TRBJ1-2
V gene: TRBV28
CDR3 protein: CASSTSPRGARGYTF
CDR3 DNA: TGTGCCAGCAGCACCTCTCCGCGGGGGGCGAGGGGCTACACCTTC

D gene: TRBD2
clone size: .
J gene: TRBJ2-1
V gene: TRBV7-3
CDR3 protein: CASSPKRSGHEQFF
CDR3 DNA: TGTGCCAGCAGCCCTAAGCGTAGCGGGCATGAGCAGTTCTTC

D gene: .
clone size: .
J gene: TRBJ2-7
V gene: TRBV21-1
CDR3 protein: CGQGLDEQYF
CDR3 DNA: TGTGGGCAGGGTTTAGACGAGCAGTACTTC

D gene: .
clone size: once
J gene: TRBJ1-5
V gene: TRBV28
CDR3 protein: CASSLPSNQPQHF
CDR3 DNA: TGTGCCAGCAGTTTGCCTAGCAATCAGCCCCAGCATTTT

D gene: TRBD2
clone size: .
J gene: TRBJ2-3
V gene: TRBV7-2
CDR3 protein: CASSLGLAGPRTDTQYF
CDR3 DNA: TGTGCCAGCAGCCTCGGACTAGCGGGGCCCCGCACAGATACGCAGTATTTT

D gene: .
clone size: .
J gene: TRBJ2-7
V gene: TRBV3-1/TRBV3-2
CDR3 protein: CASSPSGSRTYEQYF
CDR3 DNA: TGTGCCAGCAGCCCCAGTGGTAGCCGGACCTACGAGCAGTACTTC

D gene: .
clone size: .
J gene: TRBJ2-3
V gene: TRBV9
CDR3 protein: CASSVEPSSSTDTQYF
CDR3 DNA: TGTGCCAGCAGCGTAGAGCCGAGCTCGAGCACAGATACGCAGTATTTT

D gene: TRBD1
clone size: .
J gene: TRBJ2-7
V gene: TRBV5-1
CDR3 protein: CASSLRGQAYEQYF
CDR3 DNA: TGCGCCAGCAGCCTAAGGGGACAGGCCTACGAGCAGTACTTC

D gene: .
clone size: .
J gene: TRBJ1-4
V gene: TRBV5-5
CDR3 protein: CASSARTSTNEKLFF
CDR3 DNA: TGTGCCAGCAGCGCACGGACATCAACTAATGAAAAACTGTTTTTT

D gene: .
clone size: .
J gene: TRBJ1-1
V gene: TRBV1
CDR3 protein: CTSSQESRGKAFF
CDR3 DNA: TGCACCAGCAGCCAAGAGAGTAGGGGGAAAGCTTTCTTT

D gene: TRBD1
clone size: .
J gene: TRBJ2-5
V gene: TRBV15
CDR3 protein: CATSARTGVETQYF
CDR3 DNA: TGTGCCACCAGCGCCCGGACAGGGGTTGAGACCCAGTACTTC

D gene: TRBD1
clone size: once
J gene: TRBJ2-2
V gene: TRBV5-1
CDR3 protein: CASSLGGQTTGELFF
CDR3 DNA: TGCGCCAGCAGCTTGGGGGGACAGACCACCGGGGAGCTGTTTTTT

D gene: .
clone size: few
J gene: TRBJ1-4
V gene: TRBV19
CDR3 protein: CAIPDSRPNEKLFF
CDR3 DNA: TGTGCCATCCCCGACAGCCGGCCTAATGAAAAACTGTTTTTT

D gene: .
clone size: .
J gene: TRBJ2-7
V gene: TRBV2
CDR3 protein: CASSEIGNSYEQYF
CDR3 DNA: TGTGCCAGCAGTGAGATTGGCAACTCCTACGAGCAGTACTTC

D gene: .
clone size: .
J gene: TRBJ2-7
V gene: TRBV15
CDR3 protein: CATSRDKGSYEQYF
CDR3 DNA: TGTGCCACCAGCAGAGATAAGGGTTCCTACGAGCAGTACTTC

D gene: TRBD1
clone size: .
J gene: TRBJ2-7
V gene: TRBV11-2
CDR3 protein: CASSPRDRGNYEQYF
CDR3 DNA: TGTGCCAGCAGCCCCCGGGACAGGGGTAACTACGAGCAGTACTTC

D gene: .
clone size: .
J gene: TRBJ1-5
V gene: TRBV6-5
CDR3 protein: CASSYGQGNQPQHF
CDR3 DNA: TGTGCCAGCAGTTACGGCCAGGGGAATCAGCCCCAGCATTTT

D gene: TRBD2
clone size: .
J gene: TRBJ2-1
V gene: TRBV7-2
CDR3 protein: CASTFVGGGSYNEQFF
CDR3 DNA: TGTGCCAGCACCTTCGTCGGGGGGGGAAGTTACAATGAGCAGTTCTTC

D gene: TRBD1
clone size: .
J gene: TRBJ1-1
V gene: TRBV6-5
CDR3 protein: CASSPGTGGNTEAFF
CDR3 DNA: TGTGCCAGCAGTCCAGGGACAGGGGGGAACACTGAAGCTTTCTTT